The next 2 T cell receptor beta chains were all read from a single sample in a study of T cells in Graves' hyperthyroidism and ophthalmopathy. The TCR beta CDR3 regions underwent amplification using RNA transcripts as the source. TCR CDR3 regions were first amplified by RT-PCR with HTBI primers. In TCRdb, the multiplex PCR reads were re-called with MiXCR into one record per CDR3 protein. The sample lists 350,000 to 450,000 distinct CDR3 sequences, 14% occurring once. The sequencing sample was made of blood. These TCRs come from a woman aged 55 to 70 with Graves' hyperthyroidism.

This clonotype was counted many times. V gene TRBV7-3 combines with J gene TRBJ2-7; 10 positions match TRBD2. Germline loops: CDR1 SGHTA, CDR2 FQGTGA. Losses at the gene ends were 1 base for V and 3 bases for J; bases not matched to a gene: 6. The CDR3 runs to 16 residues. In nucleotides, the CDR3 is TGTGCCAGCAGCTTAATAGGGACTAGCGTTCGCTACGAGCAGTACTTC. Protein: CASSLIGTSVRYEQYF.

The chain recombines TRBV4-1 with TRBJ2-5; D uncertain. The germline V and J ends were trimmed by 1 base and 5 bases, with 8 bases remaining between them. Germline V CDR1 and CDR2: MGHRA, YSYEKL. This CDR3 spans 13 amino acids. CDR3 protein: CASSQVVGETQYF. DNA of the CDR3: TGCGCCAGCAGCCAAGTAGTAGGGGAGACCCAGTACTTC.